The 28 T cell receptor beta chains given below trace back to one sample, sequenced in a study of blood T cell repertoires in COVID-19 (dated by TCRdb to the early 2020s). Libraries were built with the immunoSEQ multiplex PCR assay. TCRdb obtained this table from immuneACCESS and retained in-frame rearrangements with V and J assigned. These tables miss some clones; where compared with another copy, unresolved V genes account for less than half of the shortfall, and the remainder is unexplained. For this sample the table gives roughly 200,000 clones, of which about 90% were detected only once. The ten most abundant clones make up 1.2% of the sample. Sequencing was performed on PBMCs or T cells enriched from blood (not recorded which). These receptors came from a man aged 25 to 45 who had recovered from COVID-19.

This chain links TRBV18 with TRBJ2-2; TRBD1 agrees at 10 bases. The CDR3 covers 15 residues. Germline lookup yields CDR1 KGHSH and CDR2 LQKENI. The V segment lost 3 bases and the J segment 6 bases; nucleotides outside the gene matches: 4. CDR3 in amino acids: CASSPDRGRAGELFF. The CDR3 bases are TGTGCCAGCTCACCCGACAGGGGGCGCGCCGGGGAGCTGTTTTTT.

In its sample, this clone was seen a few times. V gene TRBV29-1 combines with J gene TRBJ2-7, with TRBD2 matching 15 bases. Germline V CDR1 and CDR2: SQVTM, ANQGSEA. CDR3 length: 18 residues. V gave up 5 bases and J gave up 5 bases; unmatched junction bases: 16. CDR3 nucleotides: TGCAGCGTTCCGCCTCGAGGACTAGCGGGAGGGCCAGATGACGAGCAGTACTTC. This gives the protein CSVPPRGLAGGPDDEQYF.

The DNA of the CDR3 is TGCGCCAGCAGTGGGACAGGCTCCTACGAGCAGTACTTC. Encoded protein: CASSGTGSYEQYF. This sequence joins TRBV10-1 and TRBJ2-7; TRBD1 aligns across 7 bases. CDR1 WNHNN and CDR2 SYGVQD come from the germline V gene (reference sequence). The V gene end was trimmed by 4 bases and the J gene end by 0 bases; junction bases not matched to a gene: 0. The CDR3 has 13 residues.

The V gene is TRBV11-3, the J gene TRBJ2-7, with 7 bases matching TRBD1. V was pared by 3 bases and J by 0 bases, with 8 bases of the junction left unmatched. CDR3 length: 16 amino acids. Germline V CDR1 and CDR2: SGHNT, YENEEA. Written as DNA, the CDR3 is TGTGCCAGCAGCTTGGACCGGGACAGACCCTCCTACGAGCAGTACTTC. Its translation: CASSLDRDRPSYEQYF.

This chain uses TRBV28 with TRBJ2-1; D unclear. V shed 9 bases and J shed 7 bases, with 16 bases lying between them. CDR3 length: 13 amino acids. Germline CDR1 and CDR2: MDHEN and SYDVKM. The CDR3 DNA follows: TGTGCCAGTACCCCCTCTATCGGTAATGAGCAGTTCTTC. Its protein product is CASTPSIGNEQFF.

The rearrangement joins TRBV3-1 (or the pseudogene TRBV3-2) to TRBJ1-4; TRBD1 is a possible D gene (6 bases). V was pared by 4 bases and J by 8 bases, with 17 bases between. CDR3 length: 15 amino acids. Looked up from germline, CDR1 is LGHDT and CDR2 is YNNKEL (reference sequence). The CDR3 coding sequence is TGTGCCAGCAGCCTCTACCGGGACAAGGGCGAAAAACTGTTTTTT. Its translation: CASSLYRDKGEKLFF.

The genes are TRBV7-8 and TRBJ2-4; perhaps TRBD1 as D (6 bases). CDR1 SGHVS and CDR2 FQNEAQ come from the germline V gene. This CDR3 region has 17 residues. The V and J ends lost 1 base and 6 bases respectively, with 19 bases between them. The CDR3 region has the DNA TGTGCCAGCAGCTTAGTTACAAGGGGGATGGGTGGAAACATTCAGTACTTC. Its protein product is CASSLVTRGMGGNIQYF.

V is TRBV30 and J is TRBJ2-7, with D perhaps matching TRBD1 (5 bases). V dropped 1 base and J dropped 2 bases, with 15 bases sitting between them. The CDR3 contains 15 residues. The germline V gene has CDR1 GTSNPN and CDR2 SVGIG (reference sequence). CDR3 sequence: CAWSAFGHGTYEQYF. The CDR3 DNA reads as TGTGCCTGGAGTGCCTTTGGACACGGAACCTACGAGCAGTACTTC.

The CDR3 coding sequence is TGTGCCAGCAATTTCGGACAGGGCGAAGAGACCCAGTACTTC. Protein product: CASNFGQGEETQYF. This chain uses TRBV9 with TRBJ2-5; 8 nucleotides line up with TRBD1. With V trimmed by 6 bases and J by 3 bases, 7 bases remained unmatched. Germline V gives CDR1 SGDLS, CDR2 YYNGEE. This CDR3 has 14 amino acids.

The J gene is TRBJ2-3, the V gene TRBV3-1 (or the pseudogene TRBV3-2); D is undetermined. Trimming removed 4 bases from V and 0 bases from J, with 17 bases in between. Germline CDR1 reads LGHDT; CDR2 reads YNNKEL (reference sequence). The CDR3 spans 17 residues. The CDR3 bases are TGTGCCAGCAGCCCGGTGACGAACTACGCTAGCACAGATACGCAGTATTTT. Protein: CASSPVTNYASTDTQYF.

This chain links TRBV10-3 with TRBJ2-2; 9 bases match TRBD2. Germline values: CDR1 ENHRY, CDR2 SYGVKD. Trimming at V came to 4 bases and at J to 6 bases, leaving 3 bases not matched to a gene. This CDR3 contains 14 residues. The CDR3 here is CAISGQREAGELFF. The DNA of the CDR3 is TGTGCCATCAGTGGGCAGCGGGAGGCCGGGGAGCTGTTTTTT.

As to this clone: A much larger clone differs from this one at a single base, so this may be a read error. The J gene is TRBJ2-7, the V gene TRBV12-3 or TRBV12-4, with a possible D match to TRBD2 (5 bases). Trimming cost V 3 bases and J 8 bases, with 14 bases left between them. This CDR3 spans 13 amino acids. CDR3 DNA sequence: TGTGCCAGCAGTTTTACCCCGGGGTACAAGCAGTACTTC. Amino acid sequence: CASSFTPGYKQYF.

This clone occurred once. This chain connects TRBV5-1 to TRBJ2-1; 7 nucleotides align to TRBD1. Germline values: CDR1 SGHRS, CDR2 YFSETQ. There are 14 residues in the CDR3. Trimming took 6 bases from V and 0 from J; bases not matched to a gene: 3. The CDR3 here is CASIRQGSYNEQFF. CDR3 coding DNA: TGCGCCAGCATCAGACAGGGCTCCTACAATGAGCAGTTCTTC.

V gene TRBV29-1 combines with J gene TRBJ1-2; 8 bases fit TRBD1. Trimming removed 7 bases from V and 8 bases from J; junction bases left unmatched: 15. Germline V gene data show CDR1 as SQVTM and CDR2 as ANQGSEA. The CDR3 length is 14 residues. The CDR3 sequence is CSAQIWTGTEGYTF. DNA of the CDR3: TGCAGCGCCCAGATCTGGACAGGGACAGAAGGCTACACCTTC.

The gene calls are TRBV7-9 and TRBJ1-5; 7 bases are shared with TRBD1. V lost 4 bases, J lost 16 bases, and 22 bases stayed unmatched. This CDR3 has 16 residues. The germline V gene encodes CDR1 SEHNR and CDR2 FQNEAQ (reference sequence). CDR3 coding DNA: TGTGCCAGCAGCTCACAGGGGCCGGAGGGACGCTTTATCCTCCATTTT. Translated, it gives CASSSQGPEGRFILHF.

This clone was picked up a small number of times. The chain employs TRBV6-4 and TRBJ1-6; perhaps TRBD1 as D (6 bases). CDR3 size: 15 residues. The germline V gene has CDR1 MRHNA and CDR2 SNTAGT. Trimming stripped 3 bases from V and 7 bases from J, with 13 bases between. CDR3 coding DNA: TGTGCCAGCAGTGAACGGGCAGGGGAGAATTCACCCCTCCACTTT. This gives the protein CASSERAGENSPLHF.

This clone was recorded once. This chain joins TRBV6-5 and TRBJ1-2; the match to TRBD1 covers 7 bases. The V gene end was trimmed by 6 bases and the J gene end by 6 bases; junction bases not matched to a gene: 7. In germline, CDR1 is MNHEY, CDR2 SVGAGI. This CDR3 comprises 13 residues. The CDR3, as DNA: TGTGCCAGCAGACGACAGGGAAGGGATGGCTACACCTTC. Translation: CASRRQGRDGYTF.

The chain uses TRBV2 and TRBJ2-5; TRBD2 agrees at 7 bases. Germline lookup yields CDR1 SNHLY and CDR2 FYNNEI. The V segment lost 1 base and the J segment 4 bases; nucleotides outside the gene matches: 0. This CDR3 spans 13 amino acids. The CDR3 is CASSEGGGETQYF. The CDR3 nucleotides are TGTGCCAGCAGTGAAGGGGGGGGAGAGACCCAGTACTTC.

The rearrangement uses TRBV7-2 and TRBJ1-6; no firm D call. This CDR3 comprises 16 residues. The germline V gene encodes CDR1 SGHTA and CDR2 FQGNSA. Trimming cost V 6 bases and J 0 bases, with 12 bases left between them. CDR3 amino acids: CASSGLRSSYNSPLHF. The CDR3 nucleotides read TGTGCCAGCAGTGGACTGCGAAGCTCCTATAATTCACCCCTCCACTTT.

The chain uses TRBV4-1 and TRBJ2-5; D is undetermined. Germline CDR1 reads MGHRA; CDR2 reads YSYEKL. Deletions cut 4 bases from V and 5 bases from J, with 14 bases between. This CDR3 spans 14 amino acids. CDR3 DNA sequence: TGCGCCAGCAGCCGGAACTTAGCAACGGAGACCCAGTACTTC. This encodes CASSRNLATETQYF.

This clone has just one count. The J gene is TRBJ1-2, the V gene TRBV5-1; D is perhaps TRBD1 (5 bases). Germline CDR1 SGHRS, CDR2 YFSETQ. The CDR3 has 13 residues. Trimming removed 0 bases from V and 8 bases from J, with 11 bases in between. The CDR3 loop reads CASSLVGGDGYTF. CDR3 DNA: TGCGCCAGCAGCTTGGTGGGGGGTGACGGCTACACCTTC. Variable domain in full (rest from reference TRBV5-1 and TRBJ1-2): KAGVTQTPRYLIKTRGQQVTLSCSPISGHRSVSWYQQTPGQGLQFLFEYFSETQRNKGNFPGRFSGRQFSNSRSEMNVSTLELGDSALYLCASSLVGGDGYTFGSGTRLTVV.

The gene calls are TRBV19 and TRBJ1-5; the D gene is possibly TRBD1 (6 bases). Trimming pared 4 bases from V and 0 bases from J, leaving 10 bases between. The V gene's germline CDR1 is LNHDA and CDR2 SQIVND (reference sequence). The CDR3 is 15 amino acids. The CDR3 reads CASSRTANSNQPQHF. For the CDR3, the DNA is TGTGCCAGTAGTAGGACAGCCAATAGCAATCAGCCCCAGCATTTT.

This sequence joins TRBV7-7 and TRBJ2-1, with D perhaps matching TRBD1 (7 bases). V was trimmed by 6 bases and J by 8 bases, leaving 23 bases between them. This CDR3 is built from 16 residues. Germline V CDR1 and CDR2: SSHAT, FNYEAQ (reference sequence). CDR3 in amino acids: CASSSGTGVAVDEQFF. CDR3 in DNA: TGTGCCAGCAGTTCGGGTACAGGGGTAGCGGTCGATGAGCAGTTCTTC. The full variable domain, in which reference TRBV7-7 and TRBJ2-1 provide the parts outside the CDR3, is GAGVSQSPRYKVTKRGQDVTLRCDPISSHATLYWYQQALGQGPEFLTYFNYEAQPDKSGLPSDRFSAERPEGSISTLTIQRTEQRDSAMYRCASSSGTGVAVDEQFFGPGTRLTVL.

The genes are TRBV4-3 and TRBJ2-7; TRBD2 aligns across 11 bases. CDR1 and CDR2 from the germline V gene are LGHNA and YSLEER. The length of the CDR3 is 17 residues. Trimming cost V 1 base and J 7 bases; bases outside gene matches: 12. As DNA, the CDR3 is TGCGCCAGCAGCCAAGGCCTAGCGGGAGGCCCAGGGGGAGAGCAGTACTTC. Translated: CASSQGLAGGPGGEQYF.

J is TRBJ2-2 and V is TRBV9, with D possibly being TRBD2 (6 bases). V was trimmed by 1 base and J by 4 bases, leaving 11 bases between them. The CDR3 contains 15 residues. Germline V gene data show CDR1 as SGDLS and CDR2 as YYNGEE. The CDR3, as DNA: TGTGCCAGCAGCGTAACAGTAGCGGCCACCGGGGAGCTGTTTTTT. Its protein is CASSVTVAATGELFF.

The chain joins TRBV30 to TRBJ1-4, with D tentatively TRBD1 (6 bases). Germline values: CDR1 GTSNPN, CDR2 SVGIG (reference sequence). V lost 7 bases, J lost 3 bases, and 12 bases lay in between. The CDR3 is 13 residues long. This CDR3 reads CALKQGANEKLFF. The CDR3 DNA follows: TGTGCCTTGAAACAGGGAGCTAATGAAAAACTGTTTTTT.

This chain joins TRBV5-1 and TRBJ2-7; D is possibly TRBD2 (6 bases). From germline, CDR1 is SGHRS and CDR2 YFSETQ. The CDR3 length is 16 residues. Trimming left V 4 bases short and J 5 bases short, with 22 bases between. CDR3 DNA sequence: TGCGCCAGCAGCAGGGCCTCGCGGGGTATGGTCCACGAGCAGTACTTC. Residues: CASSRASRGMVHEQYF.

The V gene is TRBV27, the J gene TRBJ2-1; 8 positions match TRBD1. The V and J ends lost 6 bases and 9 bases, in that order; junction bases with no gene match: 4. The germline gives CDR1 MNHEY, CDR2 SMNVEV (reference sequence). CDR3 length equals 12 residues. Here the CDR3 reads CASSQTGGEQFF. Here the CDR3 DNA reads TGTGCCAGCAGCCAAACAGGGGGTGAGCAGTTCTTC.